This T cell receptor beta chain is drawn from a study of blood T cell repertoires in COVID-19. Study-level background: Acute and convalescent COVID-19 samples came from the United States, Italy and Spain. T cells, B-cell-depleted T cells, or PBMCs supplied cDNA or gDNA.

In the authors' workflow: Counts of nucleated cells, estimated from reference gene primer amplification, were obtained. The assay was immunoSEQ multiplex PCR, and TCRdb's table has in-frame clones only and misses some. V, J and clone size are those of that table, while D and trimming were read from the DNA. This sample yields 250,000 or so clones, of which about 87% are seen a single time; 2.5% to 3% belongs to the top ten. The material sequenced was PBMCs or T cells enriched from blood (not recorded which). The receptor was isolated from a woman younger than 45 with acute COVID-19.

In DNA, the CDR3 is TGTGCCAGCAGCGCATACACGACAGATAGCTATGGCTACACCTTC. Translated: CASSAYTTDSYGYTF. The chain links TRBV7-2 to TRBJ1-2; D is perhaps TRBD1 (5 bases). CDR3 size: 15 residues. V was pared by 5 bases and J by 4 bases, with 17 bases between. From germline, CDR1 is SGHTA and CDR2 FQGNSA.